The source of this T cell receptor beta chain is a study of PD-L1 blockade in urothelial cancer. Study context: Between 0 and 3 prior chemotherapy regimens had been given to patients. Investigators checked blood 3 weeks (second dose) and 6 weeks after treatment start. General observations from the study: Improved survival was predicted by pretreatment blood TCR clonality below the median.

The V gene's germline CDR1 is MDHEN and CDR2 SYDVKM. CDR3 length: 17 residues. Germline trimming cut 5 bases from V and 7 bases from J; bases unmatched to any gene: 13. A word on this clone: Antigen: not known.

The cohort comprised individuals with locally advanced or metastatic urothelial carcinoma. Assay: immunoSEQ multiplex PCR; the TCRdb copy retains only in-frame clones and omits some. The repertoire includes 70,000 or so clones, less than 90% of them detected once, and roughly 4.8% sits in the top ten. The receptor was isolated from a man between 65 and 79 years old with urothelial cancer. The source material was PBMCs, sampled around atezolizumab (anti-PD-L1) treatment. This sequence joins TRBV28 and TRBJ2-1, with 11 bases fitting TRBD2. The CDR3 nucleotides read TGTGCCAGCAGTGAGACTAGACTAGCGGGAAGTAGAAATGAGCAGTTCTTC. Its translation is CASSETRLAGSRNEQFF.